What follows are 11 T cell receptor beta chains derived from one specimen sequenced in a study of a mutant IDH1 vaccine in newly diagnosed glioma. Their antigens are not known. Some clones are missing from TCRdb's copy, which holds only in-frame ones; the method was immunoSEQ multiplex PCR. The sample has approximately 30,000 clones; approximately 90% are singletons. Noted time point: week 47, end of study. The investigators gave 300 ug of mutant IDH1 20-mer peptide in each vaccine dose, together with topical imiquimod. The sample was PBMCs, taken from a glioma patient whose treatment included an IDH1 peptide vaccine. The receptor source for this set is a woman aged 40-49 years with glioma.

The J gene is TRBJ2-3, the V gene TRBV4-2; D might be TRBD2 (6 bases). The V end lost 4 bases, the J end lost 0 bases, and 14 bases lay between the germline ends. Germline V gene sequence: CDR1 LGHNA, CDR2 YNFKEQ. This CDR3 is built from 16 residues. In DNA form, the CDR3 reads TGTGCCAGCAGCCCCCGTTGGCGGGGCAGCACAGATACGCAGTATTTT. It is translated as CASSPRWRGSTDTQYF.

This sequence joins TRBV10-3 and TRBJ1-5; the D gene is possibly TRBD1 (5 bases). Trimming took 3 bases from V and 3 from J, leaving 12 bases between them. The CDR3 runs 15 residues. CDR1 and CDR2 from the germline V gene are ENHRY and SYGVKD. CDR3 in DNA: TGTGCCATCAGTGATGGCAGGGCCCCCAATCAGCCCCAGCATTTT. Protein product: CAISDGRAPNQPQHF.

The chain uses TRBV4-1 and TRBJ2-2; 8 nucleotides match TRBD2. V dropped 6 bases and J dropped 0; count of bases not matched to a gene: 24. This CDR3 is 22 amino acids long. Germline CDR1 is MGHRA and CDR2 is YSYEKL. The CDR3 protein is CASRRAKRGLAGSPTNTGELFF. The CDR3 DNA follows: TGCGCCAGCAGGCGGGCGAAGAGAGGGCTAGCGGGCTCCCCCACGAACACCGGGGAGCTGTTTTTT.

The rearrangement joins TRBV6-5 to TRBJ2-7; a possible D gene is TRBD1 (6 bases). Germline lookup yields CDR1 MNHEY and CDR2 SVGAGI. V lost 6 bases to trimming and J lost 2 bases, with 11 bases between them. The CDR3 loop spans 13 amino acids. The CDR3 sequence: CASSPGTTYEQYF. The CDR3 region has the DNA TGTGCCAGCAGCCCCGGGACAACCTACGAGCAGTACTTC.

The chain recombines TRBV6-5 with TRBJ1-2, with no clear D. CDR1 and CDR2 (germline): MNHEY, SVGAGI. V was cut by 0 bases and J by 4 bases, with 6 bases left in between. This CDR3 spans 13 amino acids. CDR3 loop: CASSYSLRYGYTF. In DNA, the CDR3 is TGTGCCAGCAGTTACTCTCTGCGCTATGGCTACACCTTC.

The V call is TRBV29-1, the J call TRBJ1-1; D is unclear. Germline V CDR1 and CDR2: SQVTM, ANQGSEA. This CDR3 is built from 12 residues. Trimming shortened V by 6 bases and J by 1 base, and 9 bases separated the two germline ends. The CDR3 DNA reads TGCAGCGTCGCCAGTACGAACACTGAAGCTTTCTTT. This sequence encodes CSVASTNTEAFF.

The chain carries TRBV30 and TRBJ1-1; D not resolved. The CDR3 contains 12 residues. Germline CDR1 is GTSNPN and CDR2 is SVGIG (reference sequence). V lost 3 bases, J lost 0 bases, and 5 bases lay in between. CDR3 nucleotides: TGTGCCTGGAGGGGAATGAACACTGAAGCTTTCTTT. Its protein product is CAWRGMNTEAFF.

V gene TRBV14 combines with J gene TRBJ2-5; 7 nucleotides align to TRBD1. The CDR3 covers 15 residues. CDR1 and CDR2 from the germline V gene are SGHDN and FVKESK. After removal of 3 bases from V and 4 bases from J, the junction contained 8 bases not matched to a gene. The DNA for the CDR3 is TGTGCCAGCAGCCAGAGACAGGGTATGGGAGAGACCCAGTACTTC. Amino acids: CASSQRQGMGETQYF.

The chain links TRBV15 to TRBJ1-6, with D hard to call. Looked up from germline, CDR1 is LNHNV and CDR2 is YYDKDF (reference sequence). The V gene lost 0 bases and the J gene lost 5 bases, with 5 bases spanning the gap. The CDR3 consists of 14 residues. In DNA form, the CDR3 reads TGTGCCACCAGCAGAGATAAGGATAATTCACCCCTCCACTTT. Translation gives CATSRDKDNSPLHF.

The sample holds one count of this clone. The rearrangement links TRBV6-5 to TRBJ1-2, with 7 nucleotides matching TRBD1. This CDR3 region has 13 residues. The trim removed 4 bases at V and 4 bases at J, leaving 3 bases unmatched. Germline V gene data show CDR1 as MNHEY and CDR2 as SVGAGI. DNA of the CDR3: TGTGCCAGCAGTTTAACAGGGGTCTATGGCTACACCTTC. It encodes CASSLTGVYGYTF.

This rearrangement joins TRBV20-1 to TRBJ2-4; D remains unclear. Trimming left V 6 bases short and J 10 bases short, with 13 bases between. CDR1 is DFQATT, CDR2 SNEGSKA, per germline (reference sequence). This CDR3 has 11 residues. The CDR3 DNA sequence: TGCAGTGCCGGCCATTTGGGTATTCAGTACTTC. It is translated as CSAGHLGIQYF.